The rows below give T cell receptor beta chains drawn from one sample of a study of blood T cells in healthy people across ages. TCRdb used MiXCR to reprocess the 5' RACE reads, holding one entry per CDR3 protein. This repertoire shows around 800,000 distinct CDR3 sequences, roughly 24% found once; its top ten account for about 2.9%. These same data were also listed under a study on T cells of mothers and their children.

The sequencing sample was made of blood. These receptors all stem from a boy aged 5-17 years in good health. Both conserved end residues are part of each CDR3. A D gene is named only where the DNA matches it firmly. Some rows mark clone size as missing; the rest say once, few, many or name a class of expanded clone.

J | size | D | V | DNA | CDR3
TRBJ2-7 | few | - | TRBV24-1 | TGTGCCACCAGTGCGGCGGAGGCAGGAAACTACGAGCAGTACTTC | CATSAAEAGNYEQYF
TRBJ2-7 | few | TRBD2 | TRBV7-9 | TGTGCCAGCAGCCCGGGACTAGCGGGGGGTTCGTGGGGCGAGCAGTACTTC | CASSPGLAGGSWGEQYF
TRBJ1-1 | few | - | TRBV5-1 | TGCGCCAGCAGCAGCGTAGGGGGCACTGAAGCTTTCTTT | CASSSVGGTEAFF
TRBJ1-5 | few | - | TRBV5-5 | TGTGCCAGCAGCGATGACAGTTTCAATCAGCCCCAGCATTTT | CASSDDSFNQPQHF
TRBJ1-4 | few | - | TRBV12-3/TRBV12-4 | TGTGCCAGCAGCCCGGGACAACCGGATGAAAAACTGTTTTTT | CASSPGQPDEKLFF
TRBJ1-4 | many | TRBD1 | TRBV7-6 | TGTGCCAGCAGCTTGCCGGGACAGGGGGAAAAACTGTTTTTT | CASSLPGQGEKLFF
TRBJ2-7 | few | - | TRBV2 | TGTGCCAGCAGACAGGACGGCTACGAGCAGTACTTC | CASRQDGYEQYF
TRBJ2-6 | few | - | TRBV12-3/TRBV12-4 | TGTGCCAGCAGCCAATACAGCCCCGTGAGGGCCAACGTCCTGACTTTC | CASSQYSPVRANVLTF
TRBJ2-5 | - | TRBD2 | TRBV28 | TGTGCCAGCAGTCCCCCGGCGGGGGAATTAGAGACCCAGTACTTC | CASSPPAGELETQYF
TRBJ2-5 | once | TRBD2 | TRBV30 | TGTGCCTGGAGTGGATTGCACTACAGCGGGGGGGCCATCGGGACCCAGTACTTC | CAWSGLHYSGGAIGTQYF
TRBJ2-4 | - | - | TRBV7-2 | TGTGCCAGCAGCCTAGAACCCTTCAAAAACATTCAGTACTTC | CASSLEPFKNIQYF
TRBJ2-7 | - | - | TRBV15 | TGTGCCACCAGCATTGGACGGTTGGAAACCTACGAGCAGTACTTC | CATSIGRLETYEQYF
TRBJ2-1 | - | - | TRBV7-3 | TGTGCCAGCAGCTTAGGTCGACAGAACAATGAGCAGTTCTTC | CASSLGRQNNEQFF
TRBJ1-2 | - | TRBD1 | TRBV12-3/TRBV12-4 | TGTGCCAGCAGTCTCTGGGACAGGAACTATGGCTACACCTTC | CASSLWDRNYGYTF
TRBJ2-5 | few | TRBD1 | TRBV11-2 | TGTGCCAGCAGCTTCTACAGGGGTGGGGAGACCCAGTACTTC | CASSFYRGGETQYF
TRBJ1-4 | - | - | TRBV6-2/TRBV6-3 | TGTGCCAGCTGGAGGGGCAGGTCACGCGAAAAACTGTTTTTT | CASWRGRSREKLFF
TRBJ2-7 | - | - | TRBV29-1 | TGCAGCGTTGACGGGGGGCTTTACGAGCAGTACTTC | CSVDGGLYEQYF
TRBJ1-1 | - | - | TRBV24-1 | TGTGCCACCAGTGATGGGAAAAACACTGAAGCTTTCTTT | CATSDGKNTEAFF
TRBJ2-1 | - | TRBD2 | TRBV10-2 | TGCGCCAGCACCGACAGCGGGGGGGCTAATGAGCAGTTCTTC | CASTDSGGANEQFF
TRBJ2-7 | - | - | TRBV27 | TGTGCCAGCAGTTCCTCGACAGGGAGGTACGAGCAGTACTTC | CASSSSTGRYEQYF
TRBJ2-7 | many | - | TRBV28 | TGTGCCAGCAGTCCCGCGGACGAGGGGTTGTTCTACGAGCAGTACTTC | CASSPADEGLFYEQYF
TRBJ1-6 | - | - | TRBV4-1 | TGCGCCAGCAGCCACTACAGGGTTAATTCACCCCTCCACTTT | CASSHYRVNSPLHF
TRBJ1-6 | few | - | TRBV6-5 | TGTGCCAGCAGCCGAGGACGGAATTCACCCCTCCACTTT | CASSRGRNSPLHF
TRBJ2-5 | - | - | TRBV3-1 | TGTGCCAGCAGCCAAGTAGCGGTCCTCCAAGAGACCCAGTACTTC | CASSQVAVLQETQYF
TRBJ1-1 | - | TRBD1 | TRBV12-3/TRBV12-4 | TGTGCCAGCAGCGACGGACAGGGCACTGAAGCTTTCTTT | CASSDGQGTEAFF
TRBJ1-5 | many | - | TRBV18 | TGTGCCAGCTCACCGGGGGGTCAGCCCCAGCATTTT | CASSPGGQPQHF
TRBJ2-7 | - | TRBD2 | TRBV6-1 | TGTGCCAGCAGTGAAGCGCTTACGGGGGGCTCCTACGAGCAGTACTTC | CASSEALTGGSYEQYF
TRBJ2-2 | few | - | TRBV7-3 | TGTGCCAGCAGCTCGACGGTTACAACGAACACCGGGGAGCTGTTTTTT | CASSSTVTTNTGELFF
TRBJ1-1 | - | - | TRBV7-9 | TGTGCCAGCAGTTCCCAGGGGACGGGAACTGAAGCTTTCTTT | CASSSQGTGTEAFF
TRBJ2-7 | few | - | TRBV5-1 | TGCGCCAGTAGCAGTAACAGGGACCCTTCCTACGAGCAGTACTTC | CASSSNRDPSYEQYF
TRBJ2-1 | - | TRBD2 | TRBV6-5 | TGTGCCAGCATTCCCCTTCTTATAGCGGGTTTCTACAATGAGCAGTTCTTC | CASIPLLIAGFYNEQFF
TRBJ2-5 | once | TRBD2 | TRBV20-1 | TGCAGTGCTATCCCCCTTTCTAGCGGGGGTGGAGAGACCCAGTACTTC | CSAIPLSSGGGETQYF